The present TCR beta chain was sequenced within a study of blood T cell repertoires in COVID-19. At the level of the study: Nucleic acid was either cDNA or gDNA, and it came from T cells, B-cell-depleted T cells, or PBMCs.

Assay used: immunoSEQ multiplex PCR; TCRdb lists only in-frame clones, some missing. The sample consists of roughly 57,000 clones, roughly three quarters of them appearing once. V dropped 1 base and J dropped 7 bases, with 16 bases sitting between them. Germline loops: CDR1 SGHVS, CDR2 FQNEAQ. This CDR3 spans 15 amino acids. The genes are TRBV7-8 and TRBJ1-2; D not resolved. The sequenced material came from peripheral blood. The source of this sequence is a man aged 55 to 70 with acute or convalescent COVID-19. The CDR3 DNA reads TGTGCCAGCAGCTTAGACACAGCCGTTATTATTGGCTACACCTTC. This encodes CASSLDTAVIIGYTF.